These 11 T cell receptor beta chains originate from one sample sequenced in a study of Ad26.COV2.S vaccination and SARS-CoV-2 variants. The assay was immunoSEQ multiplex PCR, and TCRdb's table has in-frame clones only and misses some. This sample has about 480,000 clones, with around 88% found just once. Stated treatment: about 20 received Ad26.COV2.S at low or high dose, single or two shots; a few received placebo; per-sample allocation not given. Sampling took place 63 days after the first vaccine or placebo injection. Specimen: peripheral blood, collected in a trial of Ad26.COV2.S vaccine versus placebo. The receptors come from a person between 18 and 65 years old who received the Ad26.COV2.S COVID-19 vaccine or a placebo.

This chain connects TRBV19 to TRBJ2-1; tentatively, D is TRBD2 (6 bases). Trimming took off 5 bases at V and 4 bases at J, with 15 bases between the two ends. Germline V gene data show CDR1 as LNHDA and CDR2 as SQIVND (reference sequence). This CDR3 is 15 amino acids long. CDR3 nucleotide sequence: TGTGCCAGTAGTGTCCAGGGAGGCTATTACAATGAGCAGTTCTTC. Protein: CASSVQGGYYNEQFF.

The DNA of the CDR3 is TGTGCCAGCAGTGAAGGTTCAGGGGCGCGAACCGGGGAGCTGTTTTTT. Translated, it gives CASSEGSGARTGELFF. The V call is TRBV6-1, the J call TRBJ2-2; D perhaps matches TRBD1 (6 bases). The length of the CDR3 is 16 residues. The germline V gene encodes CDR1 MNHNS and CDR2 SASEGT. V was pared by 1 base and J by 5 bases, with 14 bases between.

The genes are TRBV30 and TRBJ1-2, with D perhaps matching TRBD1 (5 bases). CDR1 is GTSNPN and CDR2 is SVGIG in the germline V gene (reference sequence). The CDR3 contains 11 residues. Trimming left V 5 bases short and J 6 bases short, with 10 bases between. The CDR3 DNA is TGTGCCTGGTTTGCGGGGGATGGCTACACCTTC. This encodes CAWFAGDGYTF.

The V call is TRBV30, the J call TRBJ2-7; D possibly corresponds to TRBD2 (5 bases). The CDR3 loop spans 12 amino acids. Germline CDR1 is GTSNPN and CDR2 is SVGIG (reference sequence). Trimming took off 3 bases at V and 2 bases at J, with 8 bases between the two ends. The CDR3 nucleotides read TGTGCCTGGAGGGACTTCACCTACGAGCAGTACTTC. It translates to CAWRDFTYEQYF.

The chain links TRBV12-3 or TRBV12-4 to TRBJ1-2; D gene unclear. Trimming took off 2 bases at V and 10 bases at J, with 11 bases between the two ends. This CDR3 has 12 amino acids. Written as DNA, the CDR3 is TGTGCCAGCAGTTTACGAGATATCGACTACACCTTC. It encodes CASSLRDIDYTF.

The J gene is TRBJ1-3, the V gene TRBV4-2; D is perhaps TRBD1 (6 bases). Germline V gene sequence: CDR1 LGHNA, CDR2 YNFKEQ. The V gene lost 0 bases and the J gene lost 4 bases, with 16 bases spanning the gap. The CDR3 covers 17 residues. The CDR3 DNA reads TGTGCCAGCAGCCAAGAATTCCGGACAGCCCTCGGAAACACCATATATTTT. It is translated as CASSQEFRTALGNTIYF.

This clone is a singleton in its sample. This rearrangement joins TRBV25-1 to TRBJ2-7; D gene ambiguous. The germline V gene has CDR1 MGHDK and CDR2 SYGVNS. Trimming cost V 5 bases and J 0 bases, with 11 bases left between them. CDR3 length equals 14 residues. Here the CDR3 DNA reads TGTGCCAGCAGTACCCAACTTTACTCCTACGAGCAGTACTTC. Encoded protein: CASSTQLYSYEQYF.

This chain links TRBV5-5 with TRBJ2-2; 7 nucleotides line up with TRBD2. This CDR3 has 15 amino acids. Trimming at V came to 2 bases and at J to 1 base, leaving 2 bases not matched to a gene. Germline values: CDR1 SGHKS, CDR2 YYEKEE (reference sequence). In DNA form, the CDR3 reads TGTGCCAGCAGCTTCCCTAGCGGGAACACCGGGGAGCTGTTTTTT. Translating gives CASSFPSGNTGELFF.

The rearrangement uses TRBV19 and TRBJ1-2; D possibly corresponds to TRBD1 (5 bases). Germline V gene lookup returns CDR1 LNHDA and CDR2 SQIVND (reference sequence). The CDR3 is 15 amino acids. The V end was cut by 5 bases, the J end by 0 bases, with 13 bases between. The CDR3 DNA follows: TGTGCCAGTAGTGCGACAGTAAAAGCTAACTATGGCTACACCTTC. Translation: CASSATVKANYGYTF.

This clone was seen just once. The gene calls are TRBV11-1 and TRBJ2-7, with unresolved D. The CDR3 consists of 13 residues. Deletions cut 1 base from V and 6 bases from J, with 10 bases between. Per the germline V gene, CDR1 is SGHAT and CDR2 is FQDESV (reference sequence). The CDR3 is CASSLGWAGEQYF. The CDR3 nucleotides read TGTGCCAGCAGCTTAGGGTGGGCCGGCGAGCAGTACTTC.

A remark on this clone: Additional DNA sequences in this sample encode the identical CDR3. The chain recombines TRBV18 with TRBJ1-1; no clear D. The V end was cut by 3 bases, the J end by 2 bases, with 7 bases between. The germline gives CDR1 KGHSH, CDR2 LQKENI. This CDR3 spans 13 amino acids. This chain's CDR3 is CASSPLGNTEAFF. CDR3 in DNA: TGTGCCAGCTCACCCCTGGGAAACACTGAAGCTTTCTTT.